A single sample is the source of the 30 T cell receptor beta chains below, sequenced in a study of shared clonotypes between healthy human individuals. Assay used: immunoSEQ multiplex PCR; TCRdb lists only in-frame clones, some missing. The table records some 2.4 million clones, 93% of them present only once. What was sequenced was naive CD4+ T cells from PBMCs. Subset here: CD45RA+ positively selected. The receptors were gathered from a man between 18 and 35 years old in good health. Some clones in this sample may be carry-over from other donors' samples.

The chain is built from TRBV5-1 and TRBJ2-2; the D is unclear. The CDR3 is 14 amino acids. V was shortened by 4 bases and J by 0 bases, with 7 bases between the two germline ends. Germline assignment: CDR1 SGHRS and CDR2 YFSETQ. CDR3 sequence: CASSPTTNTGELFF. In nucleotides, the CDR3 is TGCGCCAGCAGCCCAACTACGAACACCGGGGAGCTGTTTTTT.

The chain is built from TRBV18 and TRBJ2-5, with D uncertain. This CDR3 is built from 12 residues. Germline V gene data show CDR1 as KGHSH and CDR2 as LQKENI. V lost 5 bases and J 5 bases, leaving 9 bases between the germline ends. The DNA for the CDR3 is TGTGCCAGCTCATCTGGACGCGAGACCCAGTACTTC. Translated, it gives CASSSGRETQYF.

A single count supports this clone. This chain links TRBV5-1 with TRBJ1-1; D possibly corresponds to TRBD1 (5 bases). V was cut by 5 bases and J by 1 base, with 12 bases left in between. Germline V lookup: CDR1 SGHRS, CDR2 YFSETQ. CDR3 length equals 14 residues. This chain's CDR3 is CASSGLQANTEAFF. CDR3 DNA: TGCGCCAGCAGTGGGCTACAGGCGAACACTGAAGCTTTCTTT.

This clone was seen more than once but under ten times. The chain employs TRBV7-6 and TRBJ1-1, with TRBD1 as a possible D gene (5 bases). This CDR3 has 15 residues. Germline assignment: CDR1 SGHVS and CDR2 FNYEAQ. V was clipped by 3 bases and J by 3 bases, with 14 bases between them. DNA for the CDR3: TGTGCCAGCAGCTTGGGGACCGCGGGGGACACTGAAGCTTTCTTT. Protein product: CASSLGTAGDTEAFF.

V and J are TRBV28 and TRBJ2-5; weak D call: TRBD1 (6 bases). The V end was cut by 6 bases, the J end by 4 bases, with 12 bases between. Germline CDR1 is MDHEN and CDR2 is SYDVKM. The CDR3 is 13 residues long. The CDR3 DNA follows: TGTGCCAGCAGGGGGGCCAGCGGAGAGACCCAGTACTTC. As protein: CASRGASGETQYF.

The chain carries TRBV28 and TRBJ1-5; a possible D gene is TRBD1 (5 bases). CDR1 and CDR2 (germline): MDHEN, SYDVKM. The CDR3 consists of 13 residues. Trimming took off 6 bases at V and 7 bases at J, with 13 bases between the two ends. CDR3 region: CASRPDSYQPQHF. The CDR3 region has the DNA TGTGCCAGCAGACCCGACAGTTACCAGCCCCAGCATTTT.

Comment on this clone: The same CDR3 is also encoded by other DNA sequences in this sample. The rearrangement joins TRBV7-2 to TRBJ2-5; maybe TRBD1 (6 bases). Deletions cut 2 bases from V and 5 bases from J, with 9 bases between. The CDR3 runs to 13 residues. In germline, CDR1 is SGHTA, CDR2 FQGNSA. As DNA, the CDR3 is TGTGCCAGCAGCTTACCAGGGGAGGAGACCCAGTACTTC. Translation gives CASSLPGEETQYF.

The V and J genes are TRBV5-6 and TRBJ1-2; D is unclear. Germline CDR1 SGHDT, CDR2 YYEEEE. The CDR3 runs to 15 residues. V lost 1 base and J lost 0, with 10 bases in between. The CDR3 region has the DNA TGTGCCAGCAGCTTGAGGCAGTTAACTAACTATGGCTACACCTTC. This sequence encodes CASSLRQLTNYGYTF.

The chain has TRBV6-5 and TRBJ2-5; a weak D match, TRBD2 (7 bases). Germline V gene lookup returns CDR1 MNHEY and CDR2 SVGAGI. V lost 2 bases to trimming and J lost 5 bases, with 15 bases between them. The CDR3 spans 15 residues. DNA for the CDR3: TGTGCCAGCAGTTACGGGGGGGCGGTCCGGGAGACCCAGTACTTC. Amino acid sequence: CASSYGGAVRETQYF.

V usage is TRBV18 and J usage is TRBJ2-4; 10 positions agree with TRBD1. This CDR3 spans 17 amino acids. V was clipped by 0 bases and J by 10 bases; unmatched bases: 12. The V gene's germline CDR1 is KGHSH and CDR2 LQKENI. This CDR3 is CASSPPPGQGERAIQYF. CDR3 in DNA: TGTGCCAGCTCACCACCGCCTGGACAGGGGGAGCGGGCTATTCAGTACTTC.

This rearrangement joins TRBV11-2 to TRBJ2-1; no reliable D call. Germline-derived CDR1 and CDR2 are SGHAT and FQNNGV. This CDR3 comprises 14 residues. V was cut by 5 bases and J by 3 bases, with 11 bases left in between. DNA of the CDR3: TGTGCCAGCAGCCCGGTGAGCCTCTACAATGAGCAGTTCTTC. It translates to CASSPVSLYNEQFF. The whole variable domain, remainder taken from reference TRBV11-2 and TRBJ2-1, is EAGVAQSPRYKIIEKRQSVAFWCNPISGHATLYWYQQILGQGPKLLIQFQNNGVVDDSQLPKDRFSAERLKGVDSTLKIQPAKLEDSAVYLCASSPVSLYNEQFFGPGTRLTVL.

The V and J genes are TRBV15 and TRBJ1-4; D remains unclear. This CDR3 has 15 amino acids. Trimming shortened V by 0 bases and J by 6 bases, and 11 bases separated the two germline ends. CDR1 and CDR2 (germline): LNHNV, YYDKDF (reference sequence). As DNA, the CDR3 is TGTGCCACCAGCAGAGAAAGGCCCGGGGATGAAAAACTGTTTTTT. Translated: CATSRERPGDEKLFF.

The chain has TRBV5-1 and TRBJ1-1; the D is unclear. The germline V gene encodes CDR1 SGHRS and CDR2 YFSETQ. V was trimmed by 0 bases and J by 4 bases, leaving 7 bases between them. This CDR3 is 13 amino acids long. Written as DNA, the CDR3 is TGCGCCAGCAGCTTGGAGGCAGCCACTGAAGCTTTCTTT. This encodes CASSLEAATEAFF. Looking up the rest from reference TRBV5-1 and TRBJ1-1 gives the full variable domain: KAGVTQTPRYLIKTRGQQVTLSCSPISGHRSVSWYQQTPGQGLQFLFEYFSETQRNKGNFPGRFSGRQFSNSRSEMNVSTLELGDSALYLCASSLEAATEAFFGQGTRLTVV.

Remarks on this clone: The sample holds other DNA sequences that translate to the same CDR3. J is TRBJ2-7 and V is TRBV28; 9 nucleotides match TRBD1. J gave up 2 bases and V 4 bases, and 6 bases lay outside the gene matches. CDR3 size: 15 residues. The germline gives CDR1 MDHEN, CDR2 SYDVKM. This CDR3 reads CASSSRGQGTYEQYF. CDR3 bases: TGTGCCAGCAGTTCCAGGGGACAGGGTACCTACGAGCAGTACTTC. The full variable domain, completed using reference TRBV28 and TRBJ2-7, is DVKVTQSSRYLVKRTGEKVFLECVQDMDHENMFWYRQDPGLGLRLIYFSYDVKMKEKGDIPEGYSVSREKKERFSLILESASTNQTSMYLCASSSRGQGTYEQYFGPGTRLTVT.

This rearrangement joins TRBV27 to TRBJ2-7; D is possibly TRBD2 (6 bases). This CDR3 comprises 15 residues. Between the trimmed V and J ends, which lost 4 bases and 2 bases, there was a span of 15 bases. CDR1 MNHEY and CDR2 SMNVEV come from the germline V gene (reference sequence). The DNA for the CDR3 is TGTGCCAGCAGTTCCCCCGGGACTGAAACCTACGAGCAGTACTTC. It is translated as CASSSPGTETYEQYF.

The chain couples TRBV5-1 to TRBJ1-2; D is unclear. V was pared by 2 bases and J by 6 bases, with 8 bases between. The CDR3 covers 12 residues. Germline V gene data show CDR1 as SGHRS and CDR2 as YFSETQ. The CDR3 region is CASSFNLDGYTF. DNA for the CDR3: TGCGCCAGCAGCTTTAATCTCGATGGCTACACCTTC.

The chain carries TRBV7-6 and TRBJ2-7, with a possible D match to TRBD1 (6 bases). The CDR3 is 12 residues long. V was clipped by 3 bases and J by 5 bases, with 8 bases between them. Looked up from germline, CDR1 is SGHVS and CDR2 is FNYEAQ. The CDR3 nucleotides are TGTGCCAGCAGCTTTCAGGGGAACGAGCAGTACTTC. This codes for CASSFQGNEQYF.

The genes are TRBV28 and TRBJ1-4; TRBD1 is a possible D gene (6 bases). The CDR3 covers 15 residues. Per the germline V gene, CDR1 is MDHEN and CDR2 is SYDVKM. Trimming cost V 2 bases and J 0 bases, with 7 bases left between them. The CDR3 sequence: CASSLKGATNEKLFF. The DNA of the CDR3 is TGTGCCAGCAGTTTAAAGGGGGCAACTAATGAAAAACTGTTTTTT.

The CDR3 DNA reads as TGCGCCAGCAGCCAAGTTGGGGTCTCTGAAGCTTTCTTT. Translation gives CASSQVGVSEAFF. V is TRBV4-1 and J is TRBJ1-1; D unresolved. CDR1 is MGHRA and CDR2 is YSYEKL in the germline V gene. This CDR3 comprises 13 residues. The ends were cut back, 1 base at V and 6 bases at J, with 9 bases in the middle.

This rearrangement joins TRBV6-1 to TRBJ2-6; D gene unclear. Trimming pared 3 bases from V and 2 bases from J, leaving 11 bases between. Germline CDR1 reads MNHNS; CDR2 reads SASEGT. The CDR3 covers 16 residues. The CDR3: CASSEAIFPGANVLTF. DNA for the CDR3: TGTGCCAGCAGTGAGGCAATTTTTCCTGGGGCCAACGTCCTGACTTTC.

The CDR3: CASSYGGVPYGYTF. The CDR3 DNA reads TGTGCCAGCAGTTACGGGGGGGTACCCTATGGCTACACCTTC. V usage is TRBV6-5 and J usage is TRBJ1-2; possible D gene TRBD1, 5 bases. Looked up from germline, CDR1 is MNHEY and CDR2 is SVGAGI. This CDR3 comprises 14 residues. Trimming removed 2 bases at V and 4 bases at J, with 11 bases between.

This clone has just one count. This chain uses TRBV5-4 with TRBJ2-1; the D gene is possibly TRBD2 (7 bases). This CDR3 is 14 amino acids long. CDR1 and CDR2 (germline): SGHNT, YYREEE (reference sequence). V was shortened by 4 bases and J by 9 bases, with 17 bases between the two germline ends. This CDR3 reads CASSPSGGGGEQFF. The CDR3 nucleotides read TGTGCCAGCAGCCCCTCCGGGGGCGGGGGTGAGCAGTTCTTC.

The chain uses TRBV7-9 and TRBJ2-7, with D possibly matching TRBD1 (6 bases). With 2 bases removed from V and 2 bases from J, the gap between germline ends came to 10 bases. CDR1 and CDR2 from the germline V gene are SEHNR and FQNEAQ (reference sequence). The CDR3 sequence is 14 residues long. CDR3 bases: TGTGCCAGCAGCTTACGGGACAATCCCTACGAGCAGTACTTC. It yields the protein CASSLRDNPYEQYF.

The CDR3 nucleotides read TGCGCCAGCAGCATGGGACTAGCGGGAGGCCGGTCTGTCTCCTACGAGCAGTACTTC. Translation gives CASSMGLAGGRSVSYEQYF. V gene TRBV5-1 combines with J gene TRBJ2-7; 15 bases are a match to TRBD2. CDR1 is SGHRS, CDR2 YFSETQ, per germline. The CDR3 has 19 residues. With 4 bases clipped from V and 0 bases from J, the junction kept 11 bases outside the gene matches.

This clone was found once. V usage is TRBV30 and J usage is TRBJ2-2; D not certain. Germline V gene lookup returns CDR1 GTSNPN and CDR2 SVGIG (reference sequence). The CDR3 consists of 14 residues. The V gene lost 0 bases and the J gene lost 7 bases, with 12 bases spanning the gap. CDR3 amino acids: CAWSVRIGGGELFF. As DNA, the CDR3 is TGTGCCTGGAGTGTACGGATAGGTGGCGGGGAGCTGTTTTTT.

With regard to this clone: Other DNA sequences in the same sample also yield this CDR3. This chain uses TRBV18 with TRBJ2-3; no definite D call. The CDR3 totals 12 residues. The V end lost 1 base, the J end lost 4 bases, and 3 bases lay between the germline ends. CDR1 and CDR2 from the germline V gene are KGHSH and LQKENI. CDR3 nucleotide sequence: TGTGCCAGCTCACCACGGCCAGATACGCAGTATTTT. Protein product: CASSPRPDTQYF.

CDR3 in DNA: TGTGCCAGCAGCGGCTTACAGACTAGTCGGACCTACGAGCAGTACTTC. It codes for CASSGLQTSRTYEQYF. V is TRBV9 and J is TRBJ2-7; perhaps TRBD2 as D (6 bases). This CDR3 contains 16 residues. V shed 3 bases and J shed 2 bases, with 18 bases lying between them. Germline-derived CDR1 and CDR2 are SGDLS and YYNGEE.

The chain links TRBV9 to TRBJ2-1; 12 bases map to TRBD2. The ends lost 0 bases at V and 9 bases at J; junction bases unmatched: 7. CDR3 length equals 16 residues. Germline CDR1 is SGDLS and CDR2 is YYNGEE. CDR3 sequence (DNA): TGTGCCAGCAGCGTAGTTGGGACTAGCGGGTTGGGTGAGCAGTTCTTC. Encoded protein: CASSVVGTSGLGEQFF.

J is TRBJ2-7 and V is TRBV28; D is ambiguous. The V and J ends lost 3 bases and 0 bases respectively, with 9 bases between them. This CDR3 has 14 amino acids. Germline V gene lookup returns CDR1 MDHEN and CDR2 SYDVKM. The CDR3 spells CASSLWSGSYEQYF. The CDR3, as DNA: TGTGCCAGCAGTTTGTGGTCAGGCTCCTACGAGCAGTACTTC.

J is TRBJ2-3 and V is TRBV19, with D unresolved. Deletions cut 5 bases from V and 1 base from J, with 10 bases between. Per germline, CDR1 LNHDA and CDR2 SQIVND (reference sequence). This CDR3 region has 14 residues. The CDR3 sequence is CASSSAFRTDTQYF. CDR3 bases: TGTGCCAGTAGTTCCGCCTTCCGCACAGATACGCAGTATTTT.